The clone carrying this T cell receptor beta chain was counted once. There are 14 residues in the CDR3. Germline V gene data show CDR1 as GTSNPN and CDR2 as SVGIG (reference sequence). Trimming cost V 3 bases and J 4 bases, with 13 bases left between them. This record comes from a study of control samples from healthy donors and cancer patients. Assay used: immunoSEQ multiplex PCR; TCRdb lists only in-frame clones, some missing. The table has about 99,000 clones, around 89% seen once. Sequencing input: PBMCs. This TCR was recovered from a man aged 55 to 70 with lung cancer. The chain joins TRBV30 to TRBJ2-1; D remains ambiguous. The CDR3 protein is CAWRRTNIYNEQFF. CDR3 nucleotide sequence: TGTGCCTGGAGGAGAACAAATATTTACAATGAGCAGTTCTTC.